Each of the 32 T cell receptor beta chains below was sequenced from the same sample in a study of shared clonotypes between healthy human individuals. CD8 cells classed as naive were CD45RO-negative and positively selected for CCR7, excluding terminally differentiated effector memory CD45RA+ cells. Assay used: immunoSEQ multiplex PCR; TCRdb lists only in-frame clones, some missing. The data contain around 2,000,000 clones, approximately 94% of them singletons. Sequencing was performed on naive CD8+ T cells from PBMCs. These receptors were collected from a man aged 18 to 35 in good health. Some clones in this sample may be carry-over from other donors' samples.

The rearrangement joins TRBV5-1 to TRBJ1-1; tentative D call: TRBD1 (5 bases). V shed 0 bases and J shed 0 bases, with 15 bases lying between them. CDR1 and CDR2 (germline): SGHRS, YFSETQ. The CDR3 covers 17 residues. This CDR3 reads CASSLAGPGGLNTEAFF. The CDR3 DNA reads as TGCGCCAGCAGCTTGGCGGGGCCAGGAGGCTTGAACACTGAAGCTTTCTTT.

V is TRBV6-1 and J is TRBJ1-5; the match to TRBD1 covers 7 bases. Germline V gene lookup returns CDR1 MNHNS and CDR2 SASEGT. Trimming cost V 0 bases and J 5 bases; bases outside gene matches: 10. The CDR3 contains 17 residues. CDR3 protein: CASSEAEGAVIDQPQHF. CDR3 in DNA: TGTGCCAGCAGTGAAGCCGAGGGGGCGGTAATTGATCAGCCCCAGCATTTT.

This sequence joins TRBV10-3 and TRBJ2-1; D uncertain. V was trimmed by 0 bases and J by 7 bases, leaving 16 bases between them. CDR3 length: 16 amino acids. Per germline, CDR1 ENHRY and CDR2 SYGVKD. CDR3 in amino acids: CAISESSAAARNEQFF. DNA for the CDR3: TGTGCCATCAGTGAGTCCTCCGCGGCGGCTCGAAATGAGCAGTTCTTC.

Only a few counts were recorded for this clone. The gene calls are TRBV27 and TRBJ1-2; D gene ambiguous. Germline V lookup: CDR1 MNHEY, CDR2 SMNVEV (reference sequence). Between the trimmed V and J ends, which lost 5 bases and 0 bases, there was a span of 16 bases. This CDR3 comprises 16 residues. CDR3 amino acids: CASSPIRGFPNYGYTF. CDR3 bases: TGTGCCAGCAGTCCTATAAGAGGGTTCCCTAACTATGGCTACACCTTC.

J is TRBJ2-7 and V is TRBV7-9; tentatively, D is TRBD2 (5 bases). Germline loops: CDR1 SEHNR, CDR2 FQNEAQ (reference sequence). The CDR3 consists of 14 residues. Trimming left V 5 bases short and J 0 bases short, with 11 bases between. In DNA, the CDR3 is TGTGCCAGCAGCCTAGTCGGGATCTCCTACGAGCAGTACTTC. Encoded protein: CASSLVGISYEQYF.

The V gene is TRBV6-5, the J gene TRBJ1-2; no clear D gene. This CDR3 spans 16 amino acids. Germline V gene sequence: CDR1 MNHEY, CDR2 SVGAGI. V shed 0 bases and J shed 4 bases, with 15 bases lying between them. This CDR3 reads CASSYSPRGYIYGYTF. The CDR3, as DNA: TGTGCCAGCAGTTACTCACCCCGCGGCTACATCTATGGCTACACCTTC.

V usage is TRBV5-1 and J usage is TRBJ2-5; D might be TRBD1 (6 bases). Trimming cost V 0 bases and J 1 base, with 10 bases left between them. The CDR3 contains 15 residues. The germline CDR1 and CDR2 sequences are SGHRS and YFSETQ. The CDR3 sequence is CASSLARDTQETQYF. The CDR3 DNA follows: TGCGCCAGCAGCTTGGCCCGGGACACCCAAGAGACCCAGTACTTC.

The chain employs TRBV29-1 and TRBJ2-1, with 9 bases that match TRBD2. With 8 bases clipped from V and 3 bases from J, the junction kept 5 bases outside the gene matches. This CDR3 region has 13 residues. CDR1 and CDR2 (germline): SQVTM, ANQGSEA. The DNA of the CDR3 is TGCAGCCCTCTAGCGGGAAACTACAATGAGCAGTTCTTC. Its protein is CSPLAGNYNEQFF.

The rearrangement joins TRBV6-4 to TRBJ2-1; 7 bases map to TRBD1. CDR1 and CDR2 from the germline V gene are MRHNA and SNTAGT. J was trimmed by 1 base and V by 4 bases; bases with no gene match: 4. The CDR3 loop spans 15 amino acids. CDR3 nucleotide sequence: TGTGCCAGCAGTGTTAGGGACAGTTCCTACAATGAGCAGTTCTTC. This encodes CASSVRDSSYNEQFF.

The gene calls are TRBV4-2 and TRBJ2-1; 10 bases match TRBD2. The J segment lost 7 bases and the V segment lost 5 bases, leaving 5 bases of the junction unmatched. CDR1 and CDR2 from the germline V gene are LGHNA and YNFKEQ. This CDR3 has 14 residues. CDR3 sequence: CASSFSGRANEQFF. CDR3 DNA: TGTGCCAGCAGCTTCAGCGGGAGGGCTAATGAGCAGTTCTTC.

V usage is TRBV27 and J usage is TRBJ2-7; TRBD1 aligns across 9 bases. With 8 bases clipped from V and 6 bases from J, the junction kept 8 bases outside the gene matches. The CDR3 loop spans 13 amino acids. Germline V lookup: CDR1 MNHEY, CDR2 SMNVEV (reference sequence). In nucleotides, the CDR3 is TGTGCCAGCTTGGGACAGGGATTGCCCGAGCAGTACTTC. Translating gives CASLGQGLPEQYF.

This rearrangement joins TRBV5-1 to TRBJ2-1; D is possibly TRBD2 (5 bases). Germline V gene sequence: CDR1 SGHRS, CDR2 YFSETQ. Between the trimmed V and J ends, which lost 3 bases and 5 bases, there was a span of 12 bases. This CDR3 has 14 amino acids. The CDR3 here is CASSWEAANNEQFF. DNA for the CDR3: TGCGCCAGCAGCTGGGAAGCGGCCAACAATGAGCAGTTCTTC.

This chain joins TRBV28 and TRBJ2-6; D might be TRBD1 or TRBD2, each matching 5 bases. CDR3 length: 16 residues. CDR1 is MDHEN and CDR2 is SYDVKM in the germline V gene. Trimming removed 6 bases at V and 4 bases at J, with 16 bases between. The CDR3 nucleotides read TGTGCCAGCAGCTTTGAGGGGTCTGCCGGGGCCAACGTCCTGACTTTC. It encodes CASSFEGSAGANVLTF.

Here the CDR3 reads CASSNRTGHYGYTF. In DNA form, the CDR3 reads TGTGCCAGCAGCAACCGCACAGGGCACTATGGCTACACCTTC. The gene calls are TRBV28 and TRBJ1-2, with D possibly being TRBD1 (6 bases). The germline CDR1 and CDR2 sequences are MDHEN and SYDVKM. Trimming pared 6 bases from V and 3 bases from J, leaving 14 bases between. The CDR3 sequence is 14 residues long.

The rearrangement uses TRBV27 and TRBJ2-7; D is ambiguous. Germline V gene lookup returns CDR1 MNHEY and CDR2 SMNVEV (reference sequence). V dropped 2 bases and J dropped 3 bases, with 11 bases sitting between them. The CDR3 extends over 14 amino acids. Written as DNA, the CDR3 is TGTGCCAGCAGTTTAGGGTCTAGTTACTACGAGCAGTACTTC. Residues: CASSLGSSYYEQYF.

The rearrangement joins TRBV4-2 to TRBJ2-7; unclear D gene. V gave up 0 bases and J gave up 0 bases, with 6 bases separating them. CDR1 is LGHNA and CDR2 is YNFKEQ in the germline V gene. The CDR3 sequence is 14 residues long. CDR3 nucleotide sequence: TGTGCCAGCAGCCAAGAATGGAGCTCCTACGAGCAGTACTTC. Translated: CASSQEWSSYEQYF.

The rearrangement uses TRBV14 and TRBJ2-7; D unresolved. The germline V and J ends were trimmed by 1 base and 9 bases, with 13 bases remaining between them. CDR1 is SGHDN and CDR2 is FVKESK in the germline V gene. This CDR3 comprises 13 residues. The CDR3 reads CASSQGVPLGQYF. In DNA, the CDR3 is TGTGCCAGCAGCCAAGGGGTCCCCCTTGGGCAGTACTTC.

This chain connects TRBV28 to TRBJ2-5, with unresolved D. V lost 2 bases and J 7 bases, leaving 11 bases between the germline ends. The CDR3 sequence is 13 residues long. CDR1 is MDHEN and CDR2 is SYDVKM in the germline V gene. In DNA form, the CDR3 reads TGTGCCAGCAGTTTAAGGCTAGTGTGGACCCAGTACTTC. This gives the protein CASSLRLVWTQYF.

The gene calls are TRBV9 and TRBJ2-1, with TRBD2 identical over 7 bases. Looked up from germline, CDR1 is SGDLS and CDR2 is YYNGEE. Unmatched junction bases numbered 10, after V lost 5 bases and J lost 5 bases. The CDR3 consists of 15 residues. The CDR3 DNA is TGTGCCAGCAGTCCAAATCTAGCGGACAACAATGAGCAGTTCTTC. This translates into CASSPNLADNNEQFF.

V and J are TRBV11-2 and TRBJ2-7, with D perhaps TRBD1 (6 bases). V gave up 3 bases and J gave up 4 bases, with 10 bases separating them. In germline, CDR1 is SGHAT, CDR2 FQNNGV. This CDR3 region has 13 residues. CDR3 loop: CASSFLQGYEQYF. For the CDR3, the DNA is TGTGCCAGCAGCTTCTTACAGGGATACGAGCAGTACTTC. The whole variable domain, remainder taken from reference TRBV11-2 and TRBJ2-7, is EAGVAQSPRYKIIEKRQSVAFWCNPISGHATLYWYQQILGQGPKLLIQFQNNGVVDDSQLPKDRFSAERLKGVDSTLKIQPAKLEDSAVYLCASSFLQGYEQYFGPGTRLTVT.

The chain couples TRBV19 to TRBJ2-1, with unresolved D. The V gene lost 1 base and the J gene lost 6 bases, with 7 bases spanning the gap. This CDR3 has 13 amino acids. The germline V gene has CDR1 LNHDA and CDR2 SQIVND (reference sequence). Here the CDR3 DNA reads TGTGCCAGTAGTATAGGCGCAGTCAATGAGCAGTTCTTC. It yields the protein CASSIGAVNEQFF.

This chain uses TRBV27 with TRBJ1-1; 7 bases match TRBD1. The CDR3 spans 13 residues. The J segment lost 6 bases and the V segment lost 5 bases, leaving 6 bases of the junction unmatched. CDR1 and CDR2 (germline): MNHEY, SMNVEV (reference sequence). For the CDR3, the DNA is TGTGCCAGCAGTCCAGGGGGATACGCTGAAGCTTTCTTT. Translating it yields CASSPGGYAEAFF.

The chain combines TRBV29-1 with TRBJ2-1; TRBD2 matches at 12 bases. Unmatched junction bases numbered 8, after V lost 4 bases and J lost 7 bases. Germline CDR1 SQVTM, CDR2 ANQGSEA. The CDR3 extends over 15 amino acids. CDR3 in DNA: TGCAGCGTTGGGACTAGCGGGACATATATGAATGAGCAGTTCTTC. This gives the protein CSVGTSGTYMNEQFF.

The J gene is TRBJ2-2, the V gene TRBV5-6, with D perhaps TRBD2 (5 bases). Trimming shortened V by 4 bases and J by 0 bases, and 16 bases separated the two germline ends. The CDR3 runs to 17 residues. The germline CDR1 and CDR2 sequences are SGHDT and YYEEEE. The CDR3 sequence is CASSHWESTTNTGELFF. The CDR3 bases are TGTGCCAGCAGCCACTGGGAGTCTACGACGAACACCGGGGAGCTGTTTTTT.

The chain has TRBV10-2 and TRBJ2-1, with D perhaps TRBD2 (5 bases). Per the germline V gene, CDR1 is WSHSY and CDR2 is SAAADI. The CDR3 is 15 residues long. Trimming shortened V by 3 bases and J by 8 bases, and 17 bases separated the two germline ends. The CDR3 spells CASSDSQRELDEQFF. The CDR3 DNA follows: TGCGCCAGCAGTGATTCGCAGAGGGAGCTCGATGAGCAGTTCTTC.

This clone was observed once. The chain uses TRBV9 and TRBJ2-5, with 7 bases fitting TRBD2. The germline V gene has CDR1 SGDLS and CDR2 YYNGEE. This CDR3 is built from 16 residues. V lost 4 bases, J lost 1 base, and 10 bases stayed unmatched. The CDR3 is CASSPRGGRAQETQYF. The DNA for the CDR3 is TGTGCCAGCAGCCCGAGGGGTGGGAGGGCCCAAGAGACCCAGTACTTC.

The J gene is TRBJ1-1, the V gene TRBV28, with D unresolved. Between the trimmed V and J ends, which lost 10 bases and 2 bases, there was a span of 35 bases. The CDR3 runs to 20 residues. CDR1 and CDR2 from the germline V gene are MDHEN and SYDVKM. In DNA, the CDR3 is TGTGCCACCAAAAGCCCCTGGGTTTTAGCTTTCGGGCCTTCAAACACTGAAGCTTTCTTT. This encodes CATKSPWVLAFGPSNTEAFF.

The CDR3: CASSPPYTEGPEAFF. The CDR3 DNA follows: TGCGCCAGCAGCCCCCCATATACCGAGGGGCCTGAAGCTTTCTTT. The V and J genes are TRBV4-1 and TRBJ1-1; possible D gene TRBD1, 5 bases. Germline V gives CDR1 MGHRA, CDR2 YSYEKL. V lost 4 bases and J lost 6, with 18 bases in between. The CDR3 sequence is 15 residues long.

This chain joins TRBV13 and TRBJ2-2, with TRBD1 identical over 7 bases. Germline trimming cut 3 bases from V and 4 bases from J; bases unmatched to any gene: 2. This CDR3 is 14 amino acids long. Germline loops: CDR1 PRHDT, CDR2 FYEKMQ (reference sequence). CDR3: CASSFGTVTGELFF. The CDR3 nucleotides are TGTGCCAGCAGCTTCGGGACAGTCACCGGGGAGCTGTTTTTT.

This clone showed up just a few times. The chain is built from TRBV5-8 and TRBJ1-5; D is unresolved. From germline, CDR1 is SGHTS and CDR2 YDEGEE. V lost 3 bases, J lost 4 bases, and 5 bases lay in between. The CDR3 extends over 12 amino acids. CDR3 residues: CASSSQNQPQHF. In DNA form, the CDR3 reads TGTGCCAGCAGCTCCCAAAATCAGCCCCAGCATTTT. Using reference TRBV5-8 and TRBJ1-5 for the parts outside the CDR3, the full variable domain is EAGVTQSPTHLIKTRGQQATLRCSPISGHTSVYWYQQALGLGLQFLLWYDEGEERNRGNFPPRFSGRQFPNYSSELNVNALELEDSALYLCASSSQNQPQHFGDGTRLSIL.

The V call is TRBV29-1, the J call TRBJ2-7; D ambiguous. Germline CDR1 reads SQVTM; CDR2 reads ANQGSEA. Deletions cut 1 base from V and 2 bases from J, with 15 bases between. The CDR3 extends over 15 amino acids. CDR3 loop: CSVEVVGQPAYEQYF. The CDR3 nucleotides read TGCAGCGTTGAAGTCGTAGGTCAGCCTGCCTACGAGCAGTACTTC.

The J gene is TRBJ2-3, the V gene TRBV7-8; 9 bases line up with TRBD2. This CDR3 contains 17 residues. Germline values: CDR1 SGHVS, CDR2 FQNEAQ. V was clipped by 3 bases and J by 2 bases; unmatched bases: 9. The CDR3 region has the DNA TGTGCCAGCAGCTTCGCCCGACTAGCGGAAAACACAGATACGCAGTATTTT. It translates to CASSFARLAENTDTQYF.